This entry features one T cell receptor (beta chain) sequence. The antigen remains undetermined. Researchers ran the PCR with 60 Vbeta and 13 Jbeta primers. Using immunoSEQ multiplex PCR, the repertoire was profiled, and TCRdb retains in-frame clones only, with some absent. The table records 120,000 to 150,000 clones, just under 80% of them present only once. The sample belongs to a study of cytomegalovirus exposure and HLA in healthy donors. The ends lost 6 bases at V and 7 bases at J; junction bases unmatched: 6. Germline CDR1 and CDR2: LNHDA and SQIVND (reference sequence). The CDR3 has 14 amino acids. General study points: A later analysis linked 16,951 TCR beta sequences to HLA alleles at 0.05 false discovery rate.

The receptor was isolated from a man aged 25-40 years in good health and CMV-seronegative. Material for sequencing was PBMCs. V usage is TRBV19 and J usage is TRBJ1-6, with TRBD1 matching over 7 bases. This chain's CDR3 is CASSALGQNSPLHF. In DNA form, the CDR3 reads TGTGCCAGTAGCGCTTTGGGACAGAATTCACCCCTCCACTTT.